This T cell receptor (beta chain) was captured by sequencing in a study of control samples from healthy donors and cancer patients. Trimming cost V 5 bases and J 7 bases; bases outside gene matches: 7. Germline values: CDR1 SGHTA, CDR2 FQGTGA. CDR3 length: 13 residues. The data were produced by immunoSEQ multiplex PCR, yet TCRdb's version contains in-frame clones alone and is incomplete. The sample records 50,000 or so clones, over 70% being singletons. The origin of this receptor is a man between 65 and 80 years old in good health. The chain employs TRBV7-3 and TRBJ1-1; 7 bases align to TRBD1. The material sequenced was blood. As DNA, the CDR3 is TGTGCCAGCAGCCAGGGGGTAGTTGGTGAAGCTTTCTTT. It encodes CASSQGVVGEAFF.